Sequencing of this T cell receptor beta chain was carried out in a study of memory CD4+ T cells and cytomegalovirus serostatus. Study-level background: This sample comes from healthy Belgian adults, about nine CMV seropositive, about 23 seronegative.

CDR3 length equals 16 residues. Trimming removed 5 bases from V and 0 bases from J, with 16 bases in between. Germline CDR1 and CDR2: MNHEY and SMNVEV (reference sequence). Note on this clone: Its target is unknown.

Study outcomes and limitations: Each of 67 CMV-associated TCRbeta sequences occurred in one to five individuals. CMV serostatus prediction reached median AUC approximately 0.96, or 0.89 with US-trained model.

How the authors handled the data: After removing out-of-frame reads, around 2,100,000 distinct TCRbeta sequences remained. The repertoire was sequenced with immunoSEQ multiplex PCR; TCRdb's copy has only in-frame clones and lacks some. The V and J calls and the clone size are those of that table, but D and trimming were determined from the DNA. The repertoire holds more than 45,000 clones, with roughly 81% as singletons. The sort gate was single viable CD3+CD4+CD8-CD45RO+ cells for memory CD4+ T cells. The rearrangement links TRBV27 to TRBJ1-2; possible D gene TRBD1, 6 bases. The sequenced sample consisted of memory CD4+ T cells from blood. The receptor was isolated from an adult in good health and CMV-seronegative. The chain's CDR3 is CASSPLEGGPNYGYTF. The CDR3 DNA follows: TGTGCCAGCAGTCCCCTTGAGGGGGGGCCTAACTATGGCTACACCTTC.